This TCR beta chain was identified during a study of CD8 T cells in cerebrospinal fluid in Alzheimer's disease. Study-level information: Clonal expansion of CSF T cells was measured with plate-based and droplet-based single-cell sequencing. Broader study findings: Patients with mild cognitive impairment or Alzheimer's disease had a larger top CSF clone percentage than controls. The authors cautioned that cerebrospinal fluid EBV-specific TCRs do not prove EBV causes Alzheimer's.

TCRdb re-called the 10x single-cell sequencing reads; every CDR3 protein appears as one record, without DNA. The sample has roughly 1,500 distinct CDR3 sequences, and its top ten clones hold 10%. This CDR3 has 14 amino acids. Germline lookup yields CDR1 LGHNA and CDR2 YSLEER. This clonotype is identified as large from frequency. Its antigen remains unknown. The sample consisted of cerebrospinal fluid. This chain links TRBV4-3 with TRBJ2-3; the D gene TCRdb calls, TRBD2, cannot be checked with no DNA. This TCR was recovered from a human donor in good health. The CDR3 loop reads CASSQLGLTDTQYF.